These T cell receptor beta chains were read from a single sample in a study of blood T cell repertoires in COVID-19. Sequencing was performed with immunoSEQ multiplex PCR; in TCRdb, only in-frame clones are kept and a portion is missing. The sample shows 200,000 to 250,000 clones, about 88% of them seen only once. Sequenced material: peripheral blood. The origin of the receptors is a man aged 50 to 59 who had recovered from COVID-19. Both conserved end residues are part of each CDR3. The D gene is left open where the match is weak.

V gene: TRBV9; D gene: TRBD1; CDR3 protein: CASSSKTGGESGANVLTF
V gene: TRBV19; D gene: NA; CDR3 protein: CASSIISFETQYF
V gene: TRBV27; D gene: TRBD1; CDR3 protein: CASRSQGAGGAGNTIYF
V gene: TRBV28; D gene: NA; CDR3 protein: CASRSQAEGVHEQYF
V gene: TRBV11-2; D gene: NA; CDR3 protein: CASSLSLGANVLTF
V gene: TRBV30; D gene: NA; CDR3 protein: CAWKSQVSSYEQYF
V gene: TRBV28; D gene: NA; CDR3 protein: CASRPGSKGGKTQYF
V gene: TRBV10-3; D gene: TRBD2; CDR3 protein: CAISESGLGRSYEQYF
V gene: TRBV3-1/TRBV3-2; D gene: NA; CDR3 protein: CASRPQGGNTEAFF
V gene: TRBV4-1; D gene: NA; CDR3 protein: CASSQLSTGEQYF
V gene: TRBV10-1; D gene: NA; CDR3 protein: CASRQSVTGELFF
V gene: TRBV14; D gene: TRBD1; CDR3 protein: CASMGQGETQYF
V gene: TRBV27; D gene: TRBD1; CDR3 protein: CASQSDRGYSPLHF
V gene: TRBV28; D gene: NA; CDR3 protein: CASSLSRGYNEQFF
V gene: TRBV4-1; D gene: TRBD1; CDR3 protein: CASSHLTGEVSGANVLTF
V gene: TRBV28; D gene: TRBD1; CDR3 protein: CASSTGVRTQYF
V gene: TRBV10-3; D gene: TRBD2; CDR3 protein: CAISDSGRPTYEQYF
V gene: TRBV5-1; D gene: NA; CDR3 protein: CASSLGAGEVETQYF
V gene: TRBV28; D gene: TRBD2; CDR3 protein: CASSRLAGGRNEQFF
V gene: TRBV13; D gene: NA; CDR3 protein: CASSQGRGDTEAFF
V gene: TRBV27; D gene: NA; CDR3 protein: CASSLSGAALPLHF
V gene: TRBV4-1; D gene: NA; CDR3 protein: CASSYRDTSSYEQYF
V gene: TRBV28; D gene: NA; CDR3 protein: CASSPPGQRSGNTIYF